This entry is about one T cell receptor (beta chain). Its antigen is currently not known. No base-level quality is on record; no much larger clone is a single base apart. In total, 630 or so healthy bone marrow donors made up the cohort. Cohort members were all nominally healthy when sampled, although unrecorded immune exposures were likely present. The donor tested CMV seropositive and was one of the 289 seropositive cohort members. Every donor gave a peripheral blood sample, and the peripheral blood mononuclear cells from that sample were used for TCR beta sequencing. The Qiagen DNeasy Blood Extraction Kit was used to extract genomic DNA from the blood cell samples. These data come from a study of cytomegalovirus exposure and HLA in healthy donors listed by TCRdb under 2017. For the wider study: In an earlier analysis of under 600 of the donors, about 270 Gb of sequence data and some 100 million unique TCR beta sequences from 150 million to 200 million T cells were reported. All discovery cohort repertoires had been generated using a single sequencing platform. Among roughly 400 genotyped donors of the cohort, an average of approximately 240,000 unique TCR beta nucleotide sequences was sequenced per donor, of which about 19% were non-productive. A separate validation cohort of roughly 130 different subjects was used in addition to the roughly 720-subject first cohort. Rather than using new phenotypic data, the later analysis identified candidate immune exposures from TCR beta sequences and from how often those sequences occurred across donors. The study profiled the T cell repertoires of about 640 subjects by immunosequencing and related them to cytomegalovirus serostatus. Among the approximately 420 genotyped donors, around 81% belonged to the genetic ancestry cluster associated with self-reported Caucasian donors. Donor age, sex, ethnicity and CMV serostatus were compiled together with the repertoire data. Class I and class II HLA loci were covered by the typing at four-digit resolution. The study aimed to test whether cataloging public T cell receptors could reveal signatures of past pathogen exposure. An earlier analysis of around 580 of the donors used high-throughput TCR beta sequencing to judge whether each TCR beta V gene segment behaved as functional or pseudogenic. In a later analysis, previously published TCR beta repertoires from 550 to 700 donors were re-analyzed and high-resolution HLA genotyping was added so that TCR occurrence patterns could be studied. Genome-wide SNP genotypes for about 65% of the 666 donors were used in a later genetic analysis, which treated that subset as a discovery cohort. Five DR-DQ haplotypes were treated as single units for association and clustering because of strong linkage in the cohort. Typing coverage varied by locus: roughly 629-640 donors for A, B, C, DRB1 and DQB1; approximately 520 for DQA1; over 600 for DPA1; about 450 for DPB1. The study combined high-throughput TCR immunosequencing, statistical association of individual TCRs with disease status, and machine learning to predict cytomegalovirus infection status. Around 320 gigabases of sequencing data and some 85 million unique TCR sequences were included in an early release covering about 620 HLA-typed donors. What the authors observed across the whole study: A later analysis associated 15,000 to 20,000 TCR beta sequences with specific HLA alleles at a false discovery rate of 0.05. CMV serostatus was the only immune exposure information available for the cohort. In the study, around 160 TCR beta chains were listed as associated with cytomegalovirus. According to a later analysis, TCR association rates differed among HLA loci, with DRB1 alleles showing the most associated TCRs and HLA-C alleles showing the fewest. Because some donors lacked HLA typing at each locus, the association tests relied only on the typed subset. Broadly in line with IMGT annotations, most TCR beta V segments showed up in productive rearrangements about 87% or about 30% of the time in an earlier analysis of 450 to 750 of the donors. Only TCR beta chains were sequenced in this cohort, and the absence of alpha or paired-chain data limited detectable features. A later analysis found that most CMV-associated TCR beta chains appeared HLA-restricted, with HLA associations seemingly driven largely by CMV exposure. According to a later analysis, parvovirus B19, influenza, CMV and Epstein-Barr virus appeared linked to several top co-occurrence clusters. In vitro tests confirmed that three of the cytomegalovirus-associated TCR beta chains recognize cytomegalovirus antigens. A later genetic analysis associated a missense DCLRE1C variant with V-gene and J-gene trimming of TCR beta chains, and an independent cohort replicated the association. When HLA alleles, especially DR and DQ, strongly co-occurred, TCR associations were difficult to assign to individual alleles. A later analysis found that HLA-associated TCR beta chains were more clonally expanded and had lower generation probabilities than equally common non-associated chains. A cluster of highly shared sequence variants was judged likely to represent a technical artifact of the sequencing pipeline. A further reported finding was that TCR beta sequences accurately predicted the HLA-A and HLA-B alleles for most subjects in the first cohort. Cytomegalovirus status was reported to be diagnosed by the classifier with high specificity and sensitivity in both the original and validation cohorts. The authors suggested that the approach could potentially be extended to other disease states and immunological phenotypes. Some IMGT-functional V segments, including TRBV6-2 and TRBV6-3, could not be distinguished by the 87-base-pair reads and were therefore excluded. Linkage disequilibrium might explain the correlated functional status among segregating V segments, but an unknown experimental factor could not be ruled out. Over 15 rarely observed V segments, including chromosome 9 orphons, were excluded from the earlier analysis of about 600 of the donors because counts were too low. Most TCR sequences were observed very rarely across donors, whereas some public TCRs were present in many individuals. In a later genetic analysis, fewer N-insertions in productive TCRs were reported among donors in an Asian-associated ancestry cluster than the roughly 640-donor mean. Roughly uniform sequencing depth across donors was assumed in presence/absence analyses, although this assumption may not hold.

In the germline V gene, CDR1 corresponds to SGDLS and CDR2 to YYNGEE. The CDR3 holds 15 amino acids from the cysteine to the phenylalanine. Only the CDR3 region is kept as DNA, spanning 45 bases read in frame from base 1. Trimming takes 0 bases off V and 4 bases off J; junction bases not matched to a gene: 4. Libraries were built with the immunoSEQ multiplex PCR assay. A mixture of 60 forward primers for TCR Vbeta segments and 13 reverse primers for TCR Jbeta segments was used in the multiplex PCR. The CDR3 region of rearranged TCR beta genes was amplified from genomic DNA with a multiplex PCR assay. On the Illumina HiSeq System, the amplified TCR beta libraries were sequenced as 87-base-pair reads. On the study's bioinformatics: In a later analysis, tens of millions of unique TCR beta chains were counted across the 690 or so repertoires, and approximately 11 million of these chains were shared by at least two donors. Raw reads were error-corrected and collapsed into unique sequences with a nearest-neighbor algorithm that merged closely related sequences to remove PCR and sequencing errors. CDR3 sequences were aligned to IMGT reference sequences to assign V, D and J gene segments. For a sequence to be retained, at least a six-nucleotide match to both a V gene segment and a J gene segment was required. A rearrangement counted as productive if the CDR3 had no stop codons and remained in frame with V and J, and every other rearrangement counted as non-productive. CDR3 was defined according to IMGT convention as the region running from the second conserved V-encoded cysteine to the conserved J-encoded phenylalanine. The earlier analysis of about 610 of the donors excluded sequences that lacked an unambiguous match to a single V gene segment. An earlier analysis of 587 of the donors classified V segments as functional when productive rearrangements were above 56.7% and as segregating when the standard deviation between donors was above 5%. To diagnose cytomegalovirus status from the catalog of TCR beta chain sequences, a statistical classification framework was built. A later analysis assigned V and J genes by comparing TCR nucleotide sequences with IMGT/GENE-DB human TR gene sequences. A later analysis assigned CDR3 sequences and most-parsimonious VDJ recombination scenarios with the TCRdist pipeline. In a later analysis, each TCR beta chain was defined by its CDR3 amino acid sequence together with its V-gene family, and reads lacking a unique V-gene family were excluded. To address suspected cross-contamination and a sequencing artifact, a later analysis removed around 600 highly shared, low-generation-probability nucleotide sequences. In a later analysis, a clonal expansion index was calculated for each public chain from normalized within-repertoire ranks of inferred template counts. In a later analysis, generation probabilities were computed with a VDJ recombination model fitted to out-of-frame rearrangements, and the resulting probabilities were checked against IGoR. In a later analysis, hypergeometric tests were used to score TCR-TCR, TCR-HLA and TCR-CMV co-occurrence, with a repertoire-size bias correction applied to TCR pairs. False discovery rates were estimated in a later analysis by permuting HLA or CMV assignments 20 times. A later analysis grouped co-occurring TCRs with DBSCAN, adding TCRdist sequence similarity when clustering within HLA-allele-positive subsets. Repertoires with fewer than 30,000 or more than 120,000 public chains were left out of co-occurrence clustering, as were about five repertoires with anomalous nucleotide sharing. The table comes from immuneACCESS by way of TCRdb, which keeps in-frame sequences with V and J called. Part of the clones is missing from these tables; in studies checked, under half for an unresolved V gene and the rest for unknown reasons. For V, J and clone size, that table is used; D and trimming come from the DNA. Present in this sample are tens of thousands of clones, 65% to 85% of which were seen just once. The ten largest make up about 1.2% of the sample.

Sequencing was done on a sample of PBMCs. This receptor was obtained from a girl aged 2-15 years in good health and CMV-seropositive. Here the chain combines TRBV9 and TRBJ2-7, with 10 junctional bases fitting TRBD2. The DNA reads as follows: TGTGCCAGCAGCGTAGCTAGCGGGGGATCTTACGAGCAGTACTTC. Its protein product is CASSVASGGSYEQYF.